The 22 T cell receptor beta chains listed next were all sequenced from one sample in a study of cytomegalovirus exposure and HLA in healthy donors (TCRdb year 2017). The library came from the immunoSEQ multiplex PCR assay. For the multiplex PCR, a mixture combining 60 forward primers for TCR Vbeta segments and 13 reverse primers for TCR Jbeta segments was used. TCRdb stores this immuneACCESS table with in-frame sequences only. Part of the clones is absent; in the studies checked, under half of the shortfall reflects unresolved V genes, and no reason is known for the rest. For this sample there are roughly 180,000 clones; 76% appear just once. The ten largest account for 0.65% to 0.85% of the sample. Sequenced material: PBMCs. These receptors all stem from a female donor in good health and CMV-seronegative.

CDR3: CASSKDSPGGETQYF. The CDR3 DNA sequence: TGTGCCAGCAGCAAGGACAGCCCTGGGGGAGAGACCCAGTACTTC. The V gene is TRBV7-2, the J gene TRBJ2-5, with D possibly being TRBD1 (6 bases). CDR3 length equals 15 residues. Germline-derived CDR1 and CDR2 are SGHTA and FQGNSA. V was shortened by 5 bases and J by 4 bases, with 17 bases between the two germline ends.

The CDR3 sequence: CASRRDRGAYEQYF. CDR3 in DNA: TGTGCCAGCAGGAGGGACAGGGGCGCCTACGAGCAGTACTTC. J is TRBJ2-7 and V is TRBV6-4; 10 bases agree with TRBD1. Germline V gives CDR1 MRHNA, CDR2 SNTAGT. Trimming at V came to 6 bases and at J to 2 bases, leaving 4 bases not matched to a gene. CDR3 length equals 14 residues.

This clone was observed a handful of times. The chain has TRBV30 and TRBJ2-1; D gene uncertain. The V gene lost 5 bases and the J gene lost 5 bases, with 10 bases spanning the gap. The germline V gene encodes CDR1 GTSNPN and CDR2 SVGIG (reference sequence). This CDR3 spans 12 amino acids. The CDR3 loop is CAWGRYDNEQFF. The CDR3 DNA reads as TGTGCCTGGGGGCGATACGACAATGAGCAGTTCTTC.

The chain recombines TRBV5-1 with TRBJ2-3; the match to TRBD2 covers 15 bases. V shed 7 bases, J shed 4 bases, and the junction held 7 bases outside the gene matches. The germline V gene encodes CDR1 SGHRS and CDR2 YFSETQ. This CDR3 region has 16 residues. CDR3 nucleotides: TGCGCCAGCGGTGGGGGACTAGCGGGAGGAGCAGATACGCAGTATTTT. Translated, it gives CASGGGLAGGADTQYF.

The gene calls are TRBV5-6 and TRBJ1-5; tentative D call: TRBD1 (5 bases). Germline V CDR1 and CDR2: SGHDT, YYEEEE. The ends were cut back, 1 base at V and 7 bases at J, with 12 bases in the middle. The CDR3 loop spans 14 amino acids. CDR3 nucleotides: TGTGCCAGCAGCTTGACAGGAGGGGACCAGCCCCAGCATTTT. This encodes CASSLTGGDQPQHF.

The gene calls are TRBV7-3 and TRBJ2-1; a weak D match, TRBD2 (5 bases). V gave up 5 bases and J gave up 0 bases, with 20 bases separating them. Germline CDR1 reads SGHTA; CDR2 reads FQGTGA. This CDR3 has 18 residues. The CDR3 DNA reads TGTGCCAGCAGCGACATCCCACGGGTAGCGAGCTCCTACAATGAGCAGTTCTTC. It translates to CASSDIPRVASSYNEQFF. Complete variable domain (other parts from reference TRBV7-3 and TRBJ2-1): GAGVSQTPSNKVTEKGKYVELRCDPISGHTALYWYRQSLGQGPEFLIYFQGTGAADDSGLPNDRFFAVRPEGSVSTLKIQRTERGDSAVYLCASSDIPRVASSYNEQFFGPGTRLTVL.

V gene TRBV5-4 combines with J gene TRBJ1-2; 10 nucleotides align to TRBD1. This CDR3 is 14 amino acids long. Germline trimming cut 3 bases from V and 7 bases from J; bases unmatched to any gene: 6. Germline V gene sequence: CDR1 SGHNT, CDR2 YYREEE (reference sequence). The CDR3 DNA reads as TGTGCCAGCAGCTCGACAGGGGGCGAGTTTGGCTACACCTTC. This gives the protein CASSSTGGEFGYTF.

The CDR3 reads CASSPGLAGVWGSYNEQFF. The CDR3 DNA reads as TGTGCCAGCAGCCCCGGGCTAGCGGGAGTCTGGGGCTCCTACAATGAGCAGTTCTTC. The J gene is TRBJ2-1, the V gene TRBV7-9; 10 bases are a match to TRBD2. Germline V lookup: CDR1 SEHNR, CDR2 FQNEAQ (reference sequence). The J segment lost 0 bases and the V segment lost 5 bases, leaving 13 bases of the junction unmatched. This CDR3 contains 19 residues.

The chain couples TRBV4-3 to TRBJ2-5; 8 bases agree with TRBD1. Looked up from germline, CDR1 is LGHNA and CDR2 is YSLEER. The CDR3 is 16 residues long. V trimming: 0 bases; J trimming: 2 bases; junction bases outside the gene matches: 5. CDR3 bases: TGCGCCAGCAGCCAAGATTGGCGGACAGGGCAAGAGACCCAGTACTTC. It specifies CASSQDWRTGQETQYF.

The V call is TRBV6-1, the J call TRBJ2-7; TRBD1 might be the D (6 bases). V dropped 0 bases and J dropped 3 bases, with 18 bases sitting between them. CDR1 and CDR2 (germline): MNHNS, SASEGT. This CDR3 spans 17 amino acids. In DNA form, the CDR3 reads TGTGCCAGCAGTGAAGCCATACCGGGACACTCCAACTACGAGCAGTACTTC. The encoded protein is CASSEAIPGHSNYEQYF.

As regards this clone: Relative to the germline gene, one junction end is altered; a read error may explain this. V and J are TRBV6-5 and TRBJ1-2, with TRBD1 matching 8 bases. Germline V lookup: CDR1 MNHEY, CDR2 SVGAGI. CDR3 size: 13 residues. The CDR3 sequence: CASGGQGPYDYTF. CDR3 bases: TGTGCCAGCGGCGGACAGGGTCCCTATGACTACACCTTC.

The chain is built from TRBV5-1 and TRBJ1-1; a weak D match, TRBD1 (5 bases). This CDR3 is built from 14 residues. The ends were cut back, 2 bases at V and 1 base at J, with 9 bases in the middle. CDR1 SGHRS and CDR2 YFSETQ come from the germline V gene. The CDR3 region is CASSFGGGNTEAFF. The CDR3 coding sequence is TGCGCCAGCAGCTTCGGGGGAGGGAACACTGAAGCTTTCTTT.

This chain joins TRBV5-6 and TRBJ2-1; 12 bases match TRBD2. Germline values: CDR1 SGHDT, CDR2 YYEEEE. V trimming: 5 bases; J trimming: 6 bases; junction bases outside the gene matches: 6. The CDR3 loop spans 15 amino acids. As DNA, the CDR3 is TGTGCCAGCAGGGGGGGACTAGCGGGCTTCAATGAGCAGTTCTTC. Translation: CASRGGLAGFNEQFF.

The sample holds a few counts of this clone. The CDR3 DNA sequence: TGTGCCAGCAGCTTAGTCGGCGGCTCTGGAAACACCATATATTTT. Its translation is CASSLVGGSGNTIYF. The J gene is TRBJ1-3, the V gene TRBV13; D call uncertain. Germline CDR1 and CDR2: PRHDT and FYEKMQ (reference sequence). CDR3 length: 15 amino acids. Trimming stripped 1 base from V and 0 bases from J, with 7 bases between.

The count of this clone is one. The same CDR3 is also encoded by other DNA sequences in this sample. The gene calls are TRBV11-1 and TRBJ2-3; the D gene is possibly TRBD2 (5 bases). CDR3 length equals 11 residues. Germline V gives CDR1 SGHAT, CDR2 FQDESV (reference sequence). V was clipped by 6 bases and J by 10 bases, with 11 bases between them. The CDR3 loop reads CASRARGSQYF. In nucleotides, the CDR3 is TGTGCCAGCAGGGCCCGAGGGTCGCAGTATTTT.

This clone appeared once. The chain has TRBV30 and TRBJ1-2; D gene unclear. The CDR3 is 15 residues long. Trimming removed 1 base from V and 4 bases from J, with 16 bases in between. CDR1 is GTSNPN and CDR2 is SVGIG in the germline V gene (reference sequence). CDR3 in amino acids: CAWSGGRPAGYGYTF. CDR3 sequence (DNA): TGTGCCTGGAGTGGAGGCCGGCCAGCTGGCTATGGCTACACCTTC. The variable domain in full, completed from reference TRBV30 and TRBJ1-2, reads SQTIHQWPATLVQPVGSPLSLECTVEGTSNPNLYWYRQAAGRGLQLLFYSVGIGQISSEVPQNLSASRPQDRQFILSSKKLLLSDSGFYLCAWSGGRPAGYGYTFGSGTRLTVV.

This clone came up once. The chain links TRBV19 to TRBJ2-1, with TRBD2 identical over 7 bases. V shed 0 bases, J shed 0 bases, and the junction held 5 bases outside the gene matches. Germline V gives CDR1 LNHDA, CDR2 SQIVND (reference sequence). The length of the CDR3 is 17 residues. In DNA form, the CDR3 reads TGTGCCAGTAGTATAGATTCGGGCGGGAGCTCCTACAATGAGCAGTTCTTC. As protein: CASSIDSGGSSYNEQFF.

The chain is built from TRBV2 and TRBJ2-5; D perhaps matches TRBD1 (5 bases). Germline V lookup: CDR1 SNHLY, CDR2 FYNNEI. The CDR3 spans 15 residues. Trimming shortened V by 8 bases and J by 5 bases, and 21 bases separated the two germline ends. The CDR3 loop reads CASGRNSGSDETQYF. In DNA, the CDR3 is TGTGCCAGCGGGCGAAACTCAGGGTCGGACGAGACCCAGTACTTC.

This chain links TRBV9 with TRBJ1-3; no clear D gene. The V gene lost 2 bases and the J gene lost 4 bases, with 10 bases spanning the gap. The length of the CDR3 is 14 residues. Germline values: CDR1 SGDLS, CDR2 YYNGEE. The CDR3, as DNA: TGTGCCAGCAGCGTGGGGAGGCGGGGAAACACCATATATTTT. Translation: CASSVGRRGNTIYF.

V gene TRBV27 combines with J gene TRBJ2-7, with D possibly being TRBD1 (6 bases). Trimming left V 3 bases short and J 5 bases short, with 11 bases between. This CDR3 spans 13 amino acids. Germline loops: CDR1 MNHEY, CDR2 SMNVEV (reference sequence). Written as DNA, the CDR3 is TGTGCCAGCAGTTTTACCCACAGGGACGAGCAGTACTTC. This codes for CASSFTHRDEQYF.

V is TRBV11-2 and J is TRBJ1-1; TRBD1 is a possible D gene (6 bases). V lost 3 bases to trimming and J lost 3 bases, with 17 bases between them. Germline V lookup: CDR1 SGHAT, CDR2 FQNNGV. The CDR3 contains 16 residues. The CDR3 sequence is CASSFLGRGSDTEAFF. The CDR3 DNA sequence: TGTGCCAGCAGCTTTCTCGGCAGGGGATCGGACACTGAAGCTTTCTTT.

The chain links TRBV7-8 to TRBJ1-2; 9 bases align to TRBD1. Germline assignment: CDR1 SGHVS and CDR2 FQNEAQ. With 4 bases clipped from V and 4 bases from J, the junction kept 4 bases outside the gene matches. The CDR3 is made up of 14 amino acids. The CDR3 DNA sequence: TGTGCCAGCAGCTCGGCGGGACAGGGCTATGGCTACACCTTC. Translation: CASSSAGQGYGYTF. The full variable domain, in which reference TRBV7-8 and TRBJ1-2 provide the parts outside the CDR3, is GAGVSQSPRYKVAKRGQDVALRCDPISGHVSLFWYQQALGQGPEFLTYFQNEAQLDKSGLPSDRFFAERPEGSVSTLKIQRTQQEDSAVYLCASSSAGQGYGYTFGSGTRLTVV.